This T cell receptor beta chain was recovered during a study of cytomegalovirus exposure and HLA in healthy donors. Germline assignment: CDR1 LNHDA and CDR2 SQIVND (reference sequence). There are 17 residues in the CDR3. Trimming cost V 2 bases and J 6 bases; bases outside gene matches: 13. Note on this clone: Its antigen is unknown.

Study findings and constraints: Specificity of a few CMV-associated chains for CMV antigens was verified in vitro.

The PCR used 60 Vbeta and 13 Jbeta primers. The authors' processing: It was a later analysis that counted some 80 million unique TCR beta chains, of which some 10 million were shared. Assay used: immunoSEQ multiplex PCR; TCRdb lists only in-frame clones, some missing. V and J calls plus clone size are reproduced from that table; the DNA served to infer D and trimming. This table has fewer than 100,000 clones, around four fifths appearing once. Unrecorded immune exposure was likely among donors, who were nominally healthy when sampled. This receptor was obtained from a man in his forties or fifties in good health and CMV-seronegative. Sequenced input: PBMCs. The chain links TRBV19 to TRBJ2-7, with 10 bases matching TRBD1. The DNA of the CDR3 is TGTGCCAGTAGTATACCCTTCGGGACAGGGGACTCTCTCGAGCAGTACTTC. Translated: CASSIPFGTGDSLEQYF.